This T cell receptor beta chain was identified in a study of cytomegalovirus exposure and HLA in healthy donors. Study-level findings and limits: In an earlier analysis, in 540 or so donors, most V segments appeared productive either ~90% or ~30% of the time. In vitro assays verified that three CMV-associated chains recognized CMV antigens specifically. Later analysis identified a missense DCLRE1C variant that was linked to TCR beta V- and J-gene trimming.

PCR used 60 Vbeta primers and 13 Jbeta primers. Method: immunoSEQ multiplex PCR; TCRdb's copy keeps in-frame clones and lacks some. The table includes fewer than 250,000 clones, around four fifths detected once. Germline loops: CDR1 PRHDT, CDR2 FYEKMQ (reference sequence). The CDR3 has 15 amino acids. The V gene end was trimmed by 5 bases and the J gene end by 5 bases; junction bases not matched to a gene: 9. With regard to this clone: Its target is unknown.

The V gene is TRBV13, the J gene TRBJ2-7; 10 bases are a match to TRBD2. Sequencing input: PBMCs. This TCR came from a man between 40 and 49 years old in good health and CMV-seropositive. The CDR3 is CASSQSPSGRHEQYF. CDR3 DNA: TGTGCCAGCAGCCAATCCCCTAGCGGGAGACACGAGCAGTACTTC. The full variable domain, with the rest looked up from reference TRBV13 and TRBJ2-7, is AAGVIQSPRHLIKEKRETATLKCYPIPRHDTVYWYQQGPGQDPQFLISFYEKMQSDKGSIPDRFSAQQFSDYHSELNMSSLELGDSALYFCASSQSPSGRHEQYFGPGTRLTVT.